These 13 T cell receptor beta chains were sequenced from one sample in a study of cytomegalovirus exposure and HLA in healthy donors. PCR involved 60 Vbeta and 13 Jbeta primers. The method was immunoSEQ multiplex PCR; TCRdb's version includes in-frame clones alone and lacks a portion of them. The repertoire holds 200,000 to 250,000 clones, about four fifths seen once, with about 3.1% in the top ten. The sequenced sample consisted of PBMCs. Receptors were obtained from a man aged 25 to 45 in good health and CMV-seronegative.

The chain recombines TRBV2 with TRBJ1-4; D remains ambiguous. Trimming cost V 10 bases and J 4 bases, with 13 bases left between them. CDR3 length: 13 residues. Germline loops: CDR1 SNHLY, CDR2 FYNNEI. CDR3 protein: CAIAGSGNEKLFF. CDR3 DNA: TGTGCCATCGCGGGGTCGGGTAATGAAAAACTGTTTTTT.

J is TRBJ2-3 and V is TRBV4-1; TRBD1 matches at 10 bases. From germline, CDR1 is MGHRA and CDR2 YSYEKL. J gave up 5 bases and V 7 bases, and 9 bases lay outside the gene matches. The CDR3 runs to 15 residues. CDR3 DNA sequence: TGCGCCAGCACCCCGGGGGGACAGGGGATAGATACGCAGTATTTT. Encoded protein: CASTPGGQGIDTQYF.

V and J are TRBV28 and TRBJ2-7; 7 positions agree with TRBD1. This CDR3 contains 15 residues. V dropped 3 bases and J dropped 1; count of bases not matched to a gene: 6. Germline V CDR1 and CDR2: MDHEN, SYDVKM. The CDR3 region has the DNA TGTGCCAGCAGTTTGGGGGACAGCCGTTCCTACGAGCAGTACTTC. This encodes CASSLGDSRSYEQYF.

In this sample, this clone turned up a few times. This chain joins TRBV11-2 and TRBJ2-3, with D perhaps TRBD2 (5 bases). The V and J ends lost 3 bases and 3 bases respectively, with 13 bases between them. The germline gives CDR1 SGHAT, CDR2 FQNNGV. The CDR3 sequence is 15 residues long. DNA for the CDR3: TGTGCCAGCAGCTTCAACGGGGATTCTACAGATACGCAGTATTTT. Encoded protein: CASSFNGDSTDTQYF. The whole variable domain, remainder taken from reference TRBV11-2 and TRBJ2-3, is EAGVAQSPRYKIIEKRQSVAFWCNPISGHATLYWYQQILGQGPKLLIQFQNNGVVDDSQLPKDRFSAERLKGVDSTLKIQPAKLEDSAVYLCASSFNGDSTDTQYFGPGTRLTVL.

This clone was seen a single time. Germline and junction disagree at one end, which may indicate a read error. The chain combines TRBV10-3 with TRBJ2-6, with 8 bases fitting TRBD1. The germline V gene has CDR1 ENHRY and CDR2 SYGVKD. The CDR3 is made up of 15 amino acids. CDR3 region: CAMKQGAGGASVLTF. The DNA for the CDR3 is TGTGCCATGAAGCAGGGGGCAGGTGGGGCCAGCGTCCTGACTTTC.

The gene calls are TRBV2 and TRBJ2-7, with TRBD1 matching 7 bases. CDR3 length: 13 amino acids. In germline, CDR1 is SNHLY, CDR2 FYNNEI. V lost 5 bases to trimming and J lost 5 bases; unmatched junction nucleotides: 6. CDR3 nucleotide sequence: TGTGCCAGCAGTCTTGTGACAGGGAACGAGCAGTACTTC. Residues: CASSLVTGNEQYF.

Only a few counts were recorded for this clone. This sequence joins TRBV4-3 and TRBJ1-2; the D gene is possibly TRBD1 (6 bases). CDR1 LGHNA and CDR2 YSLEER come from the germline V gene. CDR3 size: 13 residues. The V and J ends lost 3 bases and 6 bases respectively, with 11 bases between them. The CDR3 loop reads CASSQSSGDGYTF. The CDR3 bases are TGCGCCAGCAGCCAGAGCTCAGGGGATGGCTACACCTTC.

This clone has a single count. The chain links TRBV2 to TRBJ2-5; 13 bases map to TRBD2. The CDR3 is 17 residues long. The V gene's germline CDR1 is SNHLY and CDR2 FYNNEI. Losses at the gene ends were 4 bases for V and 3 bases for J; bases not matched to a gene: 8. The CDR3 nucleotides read TGTGCCAGCAGTGCACCGGGACTAGCGGGGTTGGAAGAGACCCAGTACTTC. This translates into CASSAPGLAGLEETQYF.

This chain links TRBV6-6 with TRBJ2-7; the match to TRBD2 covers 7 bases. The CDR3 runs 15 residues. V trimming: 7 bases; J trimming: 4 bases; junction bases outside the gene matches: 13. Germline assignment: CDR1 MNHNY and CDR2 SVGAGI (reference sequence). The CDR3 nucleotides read TGTGCCAGCAATCCTAGTGGGGGGGGGAGGTACGAGCAGTACTTC. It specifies CASNPSGGGRYEQYF.

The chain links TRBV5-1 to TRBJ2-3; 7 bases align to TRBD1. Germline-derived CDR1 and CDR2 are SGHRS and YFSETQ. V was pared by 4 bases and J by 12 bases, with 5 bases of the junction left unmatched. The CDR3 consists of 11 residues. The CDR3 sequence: CASSVGTVQYF. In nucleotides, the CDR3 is TGCGCCAGCAGCGTTGGGACAGTCCAGTATTTT. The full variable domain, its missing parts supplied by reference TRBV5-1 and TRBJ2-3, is KAGVTQTPRYLIKTRGQQVTLSCSPISGHRSVSWYQQTPGQGLQFLFEYFSETQRNKGNFPGRFSGRQFSNSRSEMNVSTLELGDSALYLCASSVGTVQYFGPGTRLTVL.

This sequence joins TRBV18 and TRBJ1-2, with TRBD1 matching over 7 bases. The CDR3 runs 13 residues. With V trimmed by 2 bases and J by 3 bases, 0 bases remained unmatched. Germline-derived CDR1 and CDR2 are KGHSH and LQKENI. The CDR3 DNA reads TGTGCCAGCTCACCAGGACAGGACTATGGCTACACCTTC. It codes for CASSPGQDYGYTF.

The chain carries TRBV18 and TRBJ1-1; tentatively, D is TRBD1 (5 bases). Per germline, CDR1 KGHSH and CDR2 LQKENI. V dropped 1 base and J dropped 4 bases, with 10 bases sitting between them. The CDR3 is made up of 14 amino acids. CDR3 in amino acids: CASSPQGLGTEAFF. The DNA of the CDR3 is TGTGCCAGCTCACCACAGGGACTGGGCACTGAAGCTTTCTTT.

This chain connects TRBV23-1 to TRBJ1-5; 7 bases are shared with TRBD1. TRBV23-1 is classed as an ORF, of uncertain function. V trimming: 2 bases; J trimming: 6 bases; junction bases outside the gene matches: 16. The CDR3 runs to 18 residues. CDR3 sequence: CASSQKRAGGTYGQPQHF. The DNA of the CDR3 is TGCGCCAGCAGTCAAAAGAGAGCAGGGGGAACTTACGGTCAGCCCCAGCATTTT.